What follows describes a single T cell receptor beta chain. This sample was taken from a study of early T cells in non-severe SARS-CoV-2 infection. In germline, CDR1 is SNHLY, CDR2 FYNNEI. The CDR3 runs 13 residues. With 7 bases clipped from V and 6 bases from J, the junction kept 6 bases outside the gene matches. TCRdb reanalysed the 5' RACE reads using MiXCR and keeps one entry per CDR3 protein. The sample has tens of thousands of distinct CDR3 sequences, 13% seen once; the top ten hold 0.95% to 1.3%. The sequenced sample was whole blood. The rearrangement joins TRBV2 to TRBJ2-3; 8 bases align to TRBD2. The source is an adult who was a healthcare worker with PCR-confirmed SARS-CoV-2 infection or an uninfected control (not recorded which). The CDR3 spells CASTRGGLDTQYF. CDR3 DNA: TGTGCCAGCACCCGGGGGGGTCTGGATACGCAGTATTTT.